This T cell receptor (beta chain) was identified during a study of control samples from healthy donors and cancer patients. Sequencing was performed with immunoSEQ multiplex PCR; in TCRdb, only in-frame clones are kept and a portion is missing. Altogether 50,000 or so clones are present, 85% to 95% being singletons, with the ten largest covering about 20%. CDR1 SGHTS and CDR2 YDEGEE come from the germline V gene. The CDR3 sequence is 14 residues long. V was cut by 1 base and J by 6 bases, with 14 bases left in between. The rearrangement joins TRBV5-8 to TRBJ2-7; a weak D match, TRBD1 (6 bases). Input material: PBMCs. This clonotype was sampled from a woman in her 50s with head and neck cancer. DNA for the CDR3: TGTGCCAGCAGCTTGCTCCACAGGGCAACCGAGCAGTACTTC. This encodes CASSLLHRATEQYF.